One T cell receptor beta chain is described in this entry. Only in-frame clones appear in the TCRdb table, and some are missing; sequencing was by immunoSEQ multiplex PCR. The data show a few hundred thousand clones, around 86% seen once. Seattle's enrolled individuals joined amid active infection and were then monitored longitudinally. This record comes from a study of blood T cell repertoires in COVID-19. At the level of the study: There were acute and convalescent COVID-19 samples, and they came from the United States, Italy and Spain. Nucleic acid was either cDNA or gDNA, and it came from T cells, B-cell-depleted T cells, or PBMCs.

This CDR3 is built from 14 residues. Trimming cost V 2 bases and J 4 bases, with 9 bases left between them. Germline CDR1 is LGHDT and CDR2 is YNNKEL (reference sequence). This clonotype was sampled from a woman of 80 years or more with COVID-19, enrolled during active disease. Sequences were obtained from peripheral blood. The chain couples TRBV3-1 (or the pseudogene TRBV3-2) to TRBJ1-5; the D gene is possibly TRBD1 (6 bases). The CDR3 sequence is CASSQWTVNQPQHF. CDR3 nucleotide sequence: TGTGCCAGCAGCCAATGGACAGTAAATCAGCCCCAGCATTTT.